The sequence of this TCR beta chain was determined in a study of ipilimumab plus nivolumab after autologous stem cell transplantation. In germline, CDR1 is SGDLS, CDR2 YYNGEE. This CDR3 has 16 amino acids. V lost 4 bases and J lost 2, with 17 bases in between. TCRdb's copy holds only in-frame clones and misses some; the assay was immunoSEQ multiplex PCR. The sample carries tens of thousands of clones, 65% to 85% recorded once. The input for sequencing was PBMCs, taken in a trial of ipilimumab plus nivolumab as post-transplant consolidation. The TCR originated in a male donor with diffuse large B-cell lymphoma. The chain employs TRBV9 and TRBJ2-3; D may be TRBD2 (7 bases). The CDR3 loop is CASSPKGGGYTDTQYF. Written as DNA, the CDR3 is TGTGCCAGCAGCCCGAAGGGGGGGGGATACACAGATACGCAGTATTTT. The full variable domain, rest sourced from reference TRBV9 and TRBJ2-3, is DSGVTQTPKHLITATGQRVTLRCSPRSGDLSVYWYQQSLDQGLQFLIQYYNGEERAKGNILERFSAQQFPDLHSELNLSSLELGDSALYFCASSPKGGGYTDTQYFGPGTRLTVL.